The clone carrying this T cell receptor (beta chain) is a singleton in its sample. These data are taken from a study of blood T cell repertoires in COVID-19. For the study at large: The United States, Italy and Spain were the sources of the acute and convalescent COVID-19 samples. T cells, B-cell-depleted T cells, or PBMCs supplied cDNA or gDNA.

The J segment lost 3 bases and the V segment lost 3 bases, leaving 10 bases of the junction unmatched. The germline CDR1 and CDR2 sequences are SNHLY and FYNNEI. The CDR3 totals 16 residues. In the authors' workflow: Cell counts per sample came from amplifying reference gene primers. The data were produced by immunoSEQ multiplex PCR, yet TCRdb's version contains in-frame clones alone and is incomplete. V and J calls and clone size are as listed in that table; D and trimming were resolved from the DNA. The table includes 190,000 or so clones, approximately 87% detected once. This receptor was taken from a woman under 30 who had recovered from COVID-19. This chain joins TRBV2 and TRBJ2-7; 8 bases fit TRBD1. Specimen: peripheral blood. CDR3 region: CASSDGTGLGYYEQYV. The CDR3 bases are TGTGCCAGCAGTGACGGGACAGGATTGGGCTACTACGAGCAGTACGTC.